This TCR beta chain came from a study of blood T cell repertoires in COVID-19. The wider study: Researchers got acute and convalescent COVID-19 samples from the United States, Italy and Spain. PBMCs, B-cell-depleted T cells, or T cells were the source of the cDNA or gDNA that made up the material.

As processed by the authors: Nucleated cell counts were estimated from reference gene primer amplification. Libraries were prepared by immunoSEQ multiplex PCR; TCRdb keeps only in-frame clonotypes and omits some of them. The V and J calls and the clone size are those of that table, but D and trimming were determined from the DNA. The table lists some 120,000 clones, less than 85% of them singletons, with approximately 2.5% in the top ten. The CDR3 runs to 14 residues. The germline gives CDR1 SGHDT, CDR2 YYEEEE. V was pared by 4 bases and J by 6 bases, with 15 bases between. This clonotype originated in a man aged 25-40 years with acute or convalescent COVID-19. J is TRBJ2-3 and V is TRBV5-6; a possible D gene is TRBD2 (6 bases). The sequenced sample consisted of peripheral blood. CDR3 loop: CASSIGLPGDTQYF. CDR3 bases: TGTGCCAGCAGCATAGGACTACCCGGGGATACGCAGTATTTT.